Given below is one T cell receptor (beta chain) in context. The sample belongs to a study of blood T cell repertoires in COVID-19. In the study overall: Material from acute and convalescent COVID-19 was sourced from the United States, Italy and Spain. Sample material is recorded as cDNA or gDNA derived from T cells, B-cell-depleted T cells, or PBMCs.

The ends lost 4 bases at V and 2 bases at J; junction bases unmatched: 8. CDR1 is MNHNY and CDR2 is SVGAGI in the germline V gene (reference sequence). The CDR3 has 16 amino acids. In the original workflow: Amplification from reference gene primers served as the basis for estimated nucleated cell counts. Clones were sequenced by immunoSEQ multiplex PCR, and TCRdb holds only the in-frame ones, with some missing. V, J and clone size reflect that table, while D and trimming were determined from the DNA. The data hold under 30,000 clones, with 70% to 90% observed a single time. V usage is TRBV6-6 and J usage is TRBJ2-7; 10 nucleotides match TRBD1. The sequence was collected from a human donor with acute or convalescent COVID-19. The donor label of this sample is uncertain. The sequenced sample was peripheral blood. The CDR3 protein is CASSSLGQGKTYEQYF. CDR3 DNA: TGTGCCAGCAGTTCCTTGGGACAGGGGAAGACCTACGAGCAGTACTTC.